The 16 T cell receptor beta chains in this list originate from one sample, sequenced in a study of T cells in Graves' hyperthyroidism and ophthalmopathy. The source material, RNA transcripts, was used to amplify TCR beta CDR3 regions. When the TCR CDR3 underwent first-round RT-PCR, the HTBI primer set was used. TCRdb analysed the multiplex PCR reads with MiXCR anew, one entry per CDR3 protein. Of about 610,000 distinct CDR3 sequences listed, approximately 14% were seen once; the top ten hold approximately 4.3%. Source material: blood. All receptors derive from a woman aged 40 to 49 with Graves' ophthalmopathy.

The table lists this clonotype with many counts. The genes are TRBV19 and TRBJ2-2; no firm D call. Looked up from germline, CDR1 is LNHDA and CDR2 is SQIVND (reference sequence). V was pared by 3 bases and J by 0 bases, with 8 bases between. The CDR3 runs 15 residues. In nucleotides, the CDR3 is TGTGCCAGTAGTATTTGGCAGCCGAACACCGGGGAGCTGTTTTTT. Its protein product is CASSIWQPNTGELFF.

In this sample, this clonotype turned up many times. The chain carries TRBV19 and TRBJ2-7; 8 bases match TRBD2. Trimming took 3 bases from V and 3 from J; bases not matched to a gene: 7. Germline assignment: CDR1 LNHDA and CDR2 SQIVND (reference sequence). This CDR3 spans 15 amino acids. The CDR3 loop is CASSMNSGRVYEQYF. CDR3 DNA: TGTGCCAGTAGTATGAACAGCGGGAGAGTCTACGAGCAGTACTTC.

In this sample, this clonotype turned up a few times. The chain carries TRBV28 and TRBJ2-3; 8 positions match TRBD2. Per the germline V gene, CDR1 is MDHEN and CDR2 is SYDVKM. Germline trimming cut 6 bases from V and 4 bases from J; bases unmatched to any gene: 15. The CDR3 covers 17 residues. CDR3 loop: CASSPGLGSVAPDTQYF. Here the CDR3 DNA reads TGTGCCAGCAGCCCGGGACTAGGATCGGTGGCCCCAGATACGCAGTATTTT.

This clonotype was seen more than once but under ten times. At one boundary the junction diverges from the germline segment, which might be a read error. The chain joins TRBV19 to TRBJ2-7; D is perhaps TRBD2 (5 bases). In germline, CDR1 is LNHDA, CDR2 SQIVND (reference sequence). This CDR3 region has 14 residues. The DNA for the CDR3 is TGTGCCAGTAGTCGGGCCGAGGGATCCTCCGAGCAGTACTTC. Amino acid sequence: CASSRAEGSSEQYF.

This clonotype was detected ten times or more. This chain connects TRBV12-3 or TRBV12-4 to TRBJ1-5; D call uncertain. The CDR3 spans 12 residues. The V end lost 4 bases, the J end lost 9 bases, and 10 bases lay between the germline ends. The CDR3 sequence: CASSSSGRPQHF. CDR3 sequence (DNA): TGTGCCAGCAGTTCGTCCGGGCGGCCCCAGCATTTT.

This clonotype came up many times. CDR3: CASSVVSGTGGEQYF. DNA for the CDR3: TGTGCCAGCAGCGTAGTCTCCGGGACAGGGGGCGAGCAGTACTTC. The chain carries TRBV7-2 and TRBJ2-7, with 11 bases fitting TRBD1. The CDR3 totals 15 residues. From germline, CDR1 is SGHTA and CDR2 FQGNSA. With V trimmed by 5 bases and J by 6 bases, 9 bases remained unmatched.

This clonotype was recorded many times. The V call is TRBV6-5, the J call TRBJ1-1, with 10 bases identical to TRBD1. Germline V CDR1 and CDR2: MNHEY, SVGAGI. The CDR3 is 15 amino acids. The V segment lost 2 bases and the J segment 6 bases; nucleotides outside the gene matches: 6. CDR3 loop: CASSYGDRGLAEAFF. The CDR3 DNA is TGTGCCAGCAGTTACGGAGACAGGGGGCTCGCTGAAGCTTTCTTT.

The chain employs TRBV27 and TRBJ1-1; possibly TRBD1 for D (5 bases). The CDR3 consists of 14 residues. Trimming cost V 5 bases and J 3 bases, with 13 bases left between them. Germline V gene data show CDR1 as MNHEY and CDR2 as SMNVEV (reference sequence). CDR3 DNA sequence: TGTGCCAGCAGTCTAAACGACAGATACACTGAAGCTTTCTTT. This sequence encodes CASSLNDRYTEAFF.

This chain links TRBV19 with TRBJ1-2; the D is unclear. The CDR3 is made up of 16 amino acids. Germline assignment: CDR1 LNHDA and CDR2 SQIVND (reference sequence). V was shortened by 7 bases and J by 5 bases, with 23 bases between the two germline ends. CDR3 protein: CASTPGSGVPGYGYTF. Written as DNA, the CDR3 is TGTGCCAGTACCCCGGGTTCCGGGGTCCCGGGGTATGGCTACACCTTC.

This clonotype was picked up many times. V and J are TRBV10-3 and TRBJ2-5; unclear D gene. The CDR3 covers 13 residues. Germline values: CDR1 ENHRY, CDR2 SYGVKD. V was cut by 8 bases and J by 5 bases, with 15 bases left in between. CDR3 bases: TGTGCCATCTCGGTTTCGGGTGGGGAGACCCAGTACTTC. The encoded protein is CAISVSGGETQYF.

This clonotype was seen ten or more times. The chain uses TRBV5-1 and TRBJ1-5, with no clear D. The V gene lost 0 bases and the J gene lost 5 bases, with 15 bases spanning the gap. The germline V gene encodes CDR1 SGHRS and CDR2 YFSETQ. The CDR3 runs to 16 residues. CDR3 nucleotides: TGCGCCAGCAGCTTGGAGGGCCGCACCTCTCATCAGCCCCAGCATTTT. Translating gives CASSLEGRTSHQPQHF.

As regards this clonotype: Being one base from a much bigger clone, this may be a read error. The rearrangement links TRBV27 to TRBJ2-7; D may be TRBD1 (6 bases). This CDR3 spans 15 amino acids. V lost 8 bases, J lost 3 bases, and 20 bases lay in between. The germline gives CDR1 MNHEY, CDR2 SMNVEV (reference sequence). Here the CDR3 reads CASSWGPDGNYEQYF. The CDR3, as DNA: TGTGCCAGCTCGTGGGGGCCCGATGGGAACTACGAGCAGTACTTC.

This clonotype came up many times. The V gene is TRBV2, the J gene TRBJ1-5; D unclear. CDR1 is SNHLY and CDR2 is FYNNEI in the germline V gene. Trimming took 4 bases from V and 7 from J, leaving 8 bases between them. This CDR3 is built from 12 residues. The CDR3 protein is CASSGVGQPQHF. The DNA for the CDR3 is TGTGCCAGCAGTGGGGTCGGGCAGCCCCAGCATTTT.

This clonotype has at least ten counts. V usage is TRBV2 and J usage is TRBJ2-5; 9 bases fit TRBD2. The V gene end was trimmed by 4 bases and the J gene end by 5 bases; junction bases not matched to a gene: 2. Germline V gives CDR1 SNHLY, CDR2 FYNNEI. The CDR3 runs 13 residues. The CDR3 DNA reads TGTGCCAGCAGTGTCGCGGGAGGGGAGACCCAGTACTTC. Translated, it gives CASSVAGGETQYF.

This clonotype was found many times. The chain has TRBV28 and TRBJ2-7; TRBD2 is a possible D gene (5 bases). Per the germline V gene, CDR1 is MDHEN and CDR2 is SYDVKM. The CDR3 spans 12 residues. The germline V and J ends were trimmed by 6 bases and 3 bases, with 9 bases remaining between them. The CDR3 sequence is CASRDFGYEQYF. CDR3 nucleotides: TGTGCCAGCAGGGACTTTGGCTACGAGCAGTACTTC.

Remarks on this clonotype: This clone may be a read error of a much larger clone one base away. The gene calls are TRBV11-2 and TRBJ1-6; D possibly corresponds to TRBD1 (5 bases). The CDR3 sequence is 13 residues long. Per germline, CDR1 SGHAT and CDR2 FQNNGV. Here the CDR3 reads CVSGGRGNSPLHF. In nucleotides, the CDR3 is TGTGTCAGCGGCGGACGGGGGAATTCACCCCTCCACTTT.